This TCR beta chain was sequenced in a study of CD8 T cells in ankylosing spondylitis. Overall study findings and caveats: Ankylosing spondylitis blood seemed to carry a telltale TCR beta motif made of about 8 highly homologous variants.

V shed 6 bases and J 0 bases; nucleotides not matched to a gene: 9. The CDR3 runs to 17 residues. Germline V gene sequence: CDR1 SGHRS, CDR2 YFSETQ. As concerns this clonotype: The antigen remains unidentified.

TCRdb re-analysed the 5' RACE reads in MiXCR, keeping a single row per CDR3 protein. The sample consists of roughly 370,000 distinct CDR3 sequences, about a fifth of them appearing once. Source material: blood, either unsorted or a sorted T cell fraction (not recorded which). This chain links TRBV5-1 with TRBJ1-1, with TRBD1 identical over 12 bases. The receptor comes from a male donor with ankylosing spondylitis. CDR3 DNA sequence: TGCGCCAGCAATCCGGGACAGGGGGCCAAGGTGAACACTGAAGCTTTCTTT. Translated: CASNPGQGAKVNTEAFF.